A selection of T cell receptor beta chains follows, all from one sample in a study of relationships among human T cell subsets. TCRdb reprocessed the multiplex PCR reads via MiXCR and lists one record per CDR3 protein. This sample has under 4,000 distinct CDR3 sequences; approximately 50% occur once, and the top ten carry 2.8%. The material sequenced was CD4+ Th2 cells sorted from blood. Receptors were obtained from a man in his forties or fifties in good health. The CDR3 runs from the conserved cysteine through the conserved F or W. The order of the fields is clone size, V gene, J gene, D gene, CDR3 protein, CDR3 DNA. A D gene is named only where the DNA matches it firmly. Rows give clone size only sometimes, using once, few, many, or a class for an expanded clone.

few,TRBV6-6,TRBJ2-1,TRBD1,CASSQGQGHYNEQFF,TGTGCCAGCAGCCAGGGACAGGGTCACTACAATGAGCAGTTCTTC
-,TRBV4-2,TRBJ2-1,-,CASSQAWLGPYNEQFF,TGTGCCAGCAGCCAAGCTTGGCTGGGGCCTTACAATGAGCAGTTCTTC
-,TRBV27,TRBJ1-2,-,CASSLKGGGYGYTF,TGTGCCAGCAGTTTAAAAGGGGGAGGATATGGCTACACCTTC
-,TRBV6-2/TRBV6-3,TRBJ1-1,-,CASRKDGTNTEAFF,TGTGCCAGCAGGAAAGACGGCACGAACACTGAAGCTTTCTTT
-,TRBV28,TRBJ1-2,TRBD1,CASKGGQGLQGTFGYTF,TGTGCCAGCAAAGGAGGACAGGGACTTCAAGGGACGTTTGGCTACACCTTC
once,TRBV7-9,TRBJ2-1,TRBD2,CASSLGAGVYNEQFF,TGTGCCAGCAGCTTAGGAGCGGGGGTGTACAATGAGCAGTTCTTC
-,TRBV6-5,TRBJ2-3,-,CASSWGPHPQYF,TGTGCCAGCAGTTGGGGGCCGCACCCGCAGTATTTT
-,TRBV21-1,TRBJ2-5,-,CASSRTLRGETQYF,TGTGCCAGCAGCAGAACTTTAAGGGGAGAGACCCAGTACTTC
-,TRBV20-1,TRBJ1-2,-,CSASHVNRENYGYTF,TGCAGTGCTAGTCACGTGAACAGGGAAAACTATGGCTACACCTTC
large,TRBV29-1,TRBJ1-5,-,CSDQPQHF,TGCAGCGATCAGCCCCAGCATTTT
-,TRBV28,TRBJ2-5,-,CASIAGPEETQYF,TGTGCCAGCATCGCGGGCCCAGAGGAGACCCAGTACTTC
-,TRBV20-1,TRBJ2-7,TRBD2,CSARDGSGRSEQYF,TGCAGTGCTAGAGATGGTAGCGGGAGGAGCGAGCAGTACTTC
once,TRBV6-5,TRBJ2-1,TRBD1,CASSSRRTGGTEQFF,TGTGCCAGCAGTTCCAGAAGGACAGGGGGGACTGAGCAGTTCTTC
-,TRBV14,TRBJ2-1,TRBD2,CASSQDLVAGIVYNEQFF,TGTGCCAGCAGCCAAGATCTCGTAGCGGGTATAGTATACAATGAGCAGTTCTTC
-,TRBV12-3/TRBV12-4,TRBJ1-1,-,CASSSRNEAFF,TGTGCCAGCAGTTCTCGCAATGAAGCTTTCTTT
few,TRBV20-1,TRBJ2-5,-,CSARERTVQETQYF,TGCAGTGCTAGAGAGAGGACAGTACAAGAGACCCAGTACTTC
-,TRBV28,TRBJ1-1,-,CASSSQQGNTEAFF,TGTGCCAGCAGTTCTCAACAGGGTAACACTGAAGCCTTCTTT
-,TRBV10-3,TRBJ2-7,-,CAISDRDGPAYAQYF,TGTGCCATCAGTGACCGGGACGGCCCTGCCTACGCGCAGTACTTC
few,TRBV27,TRBJ2-3,TRBD1,CASRGDRATDTQYF,TGTGCCAGCAGGGGGGACAGGGCCACAGATACGCAGTATTTT
once,TRBV5-1,TRBJ2-1,-,CASSLAPDPYNEQFF,TGCGCCAGCAGCTTGGCCCCCGACCCCTACAATGAGCAGTTCTTC
-,TRBV7-8,TRBJ2-1,-,CASSLAREPSHYNEQFF,TGTGCCAGCAGCTTAGCGCGGGAACCATCCCACTACAATGAGCAGTTCTTC
-,TRBV19,TRBJ1-6,TRBD1,CASSPRRQGGSYNSPLHF,TGTGCCAGTAGTCCCCGGCGACAGGGCGGCTCCTATAATTCACCCCTCCACTTT
-,TRBV2,TRBJ2-5,TRBD2,CASGLAGEQETQYF,TGTGCCAGCGGGCTAGCGGGGGAACAAGAGACCCAGTACTTC
-,TRBV7-8,TRBJ2-7,TRBD2,CASSSGLAGTYEQYF,TGTGCCAGCAGCTCAGGACTAGCGGGGACCTACGAGCAGTACTTC
-,TRBV12-3/TRBV12-4,TRBJ1-2,-,CASSLGIPGGYTF,TGTGCCAGCAGTTTAGGGATCCCTGGTGGCTACACCTTC
few,TRBV5-1,TRBJ1-2,-,CASSSGQNANYGYTF,TGCGCCAGCAGCTCCGGACAGAACGCGAACTATGGCTACACCTTC
few,TRBV10-3,TRBJ2-7,TRBD2,CAISERETLPSYEQYF,TGTGCCATCAGCGAGCGGGAGACCCTCCCCTCCTACGAGCAGTACTTC
-,TRBV27,TRBJ2-6,-,CASSDPGSGANVLTF,TGTGCCAGCAGTGATCCGGGCTCTGGGGCCAACGTCCTGACTTTC
-,TRBV10-2,TRBJ2-3,-,CASSESLGLTQYF,TGCGCCAGCAGTGAGTCGTTAGGACTAACGCAGTATTTT
-,TRBV28,TRBJ2-7,-,CASSSTSYEQYF,TGTGCCAGCAGTTCCACCTCCTACGAGCAGTACTTC
few,TRBV5-5,TRBJ1-2,-,CASSLGHGTNYGYTF,TGTGCCAGCAGCTTGGGACACGGGACTAACTATGGCTACACCTTC
-,TRBV11-2,TRBJ2-7,-,CASSLVQRAYEQYF,TGTGCCAGCAGCTTAGTACAGAGAGCCTACGAGCAGTACTTC
few,TRBV12-3/TRBV12-4,TRBJ2-1,TRBD2,CASSLAGLAVEQFF,TGTGCCAGCAGTTTAGCGGGCCTAGCGGTCGAGCAGTTCTTC
-,TRBV10-3,TRBJ2-3,-,CAINPGTDTQYF,TGTGCCATCAACCCGGGGACAGATACGCAGTATTTT
few,TRBV11-2,TRBJ1-1,-,CASRRMGAEAFF,TGTGCCAGCAGGAGGATGGGGGCTGAAGCTTTCTTT
few,TRBV28,TRBJ1-2,TRBD1,CASSRHGQGGYGYTF,TGTGCCAGCAGCCGTCACGGACAGGGAGGGTATGGCTACACCTTC
-,TRBV11-2,TRBJ1-1,-,CASSLGGNTEAFF,TGTGCCAGCAGCTTAGGAGGGAACACTGAAGCTTTCTTT
-,TRBV11-2,TRBJ2-1,TRBD1,CASSRDRGASGGRFF,TGTGCCAGCAGCCGGGACAGGGGCGCGAGCGGGGGACGGTTCTTC
-,TRBV30,TRBJ2-1,TRBD2,CAWSKLAANNEQFF,TGTGCCTGGAGTAAACTAGCGGCCAACAATGAGCAGTTCTTC
-,TRBV11-2,TRBJ2-3,-,CASTKGRTDTQYF,TGTGCCAGCACCAAGGGCCGCACAGATACGCAGTATTTT
-,TRBV7-9,TRBJ2-7,-,CASSLRSAYEQYF,TGTGCCAGCAGCTTAAGGTCAGCCTACGAGCAGTACTTC
large,TRBV14,TRBJ1-2,-,CASSQQANYGYTF,TGTGCCAGCAGCCAGCAAGCTAACTATGGCTACACCTTC
-,TRBV20-1,TRBJ1-2,-,CSAGVSPFYGYTF,TGCAGTGCCGGGGTGTCGCCCTTCTATGGCTACACCTTC
-,TRBV20-1,TRBJ2-1,TRBD2,CSAREGGTSVGEQFF,TGCAGTGCTAGAGAAGGGGGGACTAGCGTGGGTGAGCAGTTCTTC
-,TRBV11-2,TRBJ2-3,TRBD2,CASSLIAGGKKSDTQYF,TGTGCCAGCAGCTTAATAGCGGGAGGCAAAAAATCAGATACGCAGTATTTT
few,TRBV28,TRBJ2-7,-,CASRPQGSSYEQYF,TGTGCCAGCAGGCCACAGGGTAGCTCCTACGAGCAGTACTTC
few,TRBV28,TRBJ2-7,-,CASSRRNPYEQYF,TGTGCCAGCAGTCGCAGGAACCCCTACGAGCAGTACTTC
few,TRBV19,TRBJ2-5,-,CASSVRGETQYF,TGTGCCAGTAGTGTGCGCGGAGAGACCCAGTACTTC
-,TRBV6-1,TRBJ2-7,TRBD2,CASSYRREGPLGEQYF,TGTGCCAGCAGTTACCGTCGGGAGGGCCCATTGGGCGAGCAGTACTTC